Listed below are T cell receptor beta chains from one sample, sequenced in a study of cytotoxic CD8 clonotypes in ibrutinib-treated CLL. Using immunoSEQ multiplex PCR, the repertoire was profiled, and TCRdb retains in-frame clones only, with some absent. The data show approximately 160,000 clones, with roughly 88% seen just once and more than 2.5% held by the top ten. Sequenced material: PBMCs, taken at disease progression, from a patient treated with ibrutinib. The receptors derive from a human donor with chronic lymphocytic leukemia. Each CDR3 is given with its conserved first and last residue. A D gene is named only where the DNA matches it firmly. The listing skips clone size in some rows; elsewhere it reads once, few, many or a size class.

j_gene: TRBJ2-5
abundance: .
d_gene: TRBD2
v_gene: TRBV5-4
CDR3aa: CASSGGLQETQYF
CDR3nt: TGTGCCAGTTCGGGGGGACTACAAGAGACCCAGTACTTC

j_gene: TRBJ2-7
abundance: once
d_gene: TRBD1
v_gene: TRBV19
CDR3aa: CASSARGQGYEQYF
CDR3nt: TGTGCCAGTAGCGCCCGGGGACAGGGCTACGAGCAGTACTTC

j_gene: TRBJ1-2
abundance: .
d_gene: .
v_gene: TRBV28
CDR3aa: CASSFGEGLYYGYTF
CDR3nt: .

j_gene: TRBJ1-2
abundance: .
d_gene: .
v_gene: TRBV4-1
CDR3aa: CASSQAKQGRSYTF
CDR3nt: TGCGCCAGCAGCCAAGCGAAACAGGGTCGTAGCTACACCTTC

j_gene: TRBJ1-1
abundance: .
d_gene: .
v_gene: TRBV2
CDR3aa: CASSEALGQYEAFF
CDR3nt: TGTGCCAGCAGTGAAGCGCTGGGGCAGTATGAAGCTTTCTTT

j_gene: TRBJ2-3
abundance: .
d_gene: TRBD1
v_gene: TRBV28
CDR3aa: CASSHRGPTDTQYF
CDR3nt: TGTGCCAGCAGCCACAGGGGGCCGACAGATACGCAGTATTTT

j_gene: TRBJ1-1
abundance: .
d_gene: .
v_gene: TRBV4-1
CDR3aa: CASSPRRDGNTEAFF
CDR3nt: TGCGCCAGCAGCCCGCGGAGGGACGGCAACACTGAAGCTTTCTTT

j_gene: TRBJ1-1
abundance: .
d_gene: .
v_gene: TRBV6-5
CDR3aa: CASSKYNTEAFF
CDR3nt: TGTGCCAGCAGTAAATATAACACTGAAGCTTTCTTT

j_gene: TRBJ1-6
abundance: .
d_gene: .
v_gene: TRBV27
CDR3aa: CASISDSPLHF
CDR3nt: TGTGCCAGCATTAGCGACTCACCCCTCCACTTT

j_gene: TRBJ1-1
abundance: few
d_gene: .
v_gene: TRBV28
CDR3aa: CATQGSMNTEAFF
CDR3nt: TGTGCCACCCAGGGTTCAATGAACACTGAAGCTTTCTTT

j_gene: TRBJ2-1
abundance: few
d_gene: TRBD2
v_gene: TRBV7-8
CDR3aa: CASSLGGTSGYNEQFF
CDR3nt: TGTGCCAGCAGCTTAGGAGGGACTAGCGGTTACAATGAGCAGTTCTTC

j_gene: TRBJ2-1
abundance: .
d_gene: .
v_gene: TRBV7-2
CDR3aa: CASSPLRRISYNEQFF
CDR3nt: TGTGCCAGCAGCCCCCTTCGGCGGATCTCCTACAATGAGCAGTTCTTC

j_gene: TRBJ2-7
abundance: .
d_gene: TRBD2
v_gene: TRBV28
CDR3aa: CASSLSSGGRYEQYF
CDR3nt: TGTGCCAGCAGTTTATCTAGCGGGGGGCGCTACGAGCAGTACTTC

j_gene: TRBJ2-2
abundance: once
d_gene: .
v_gene: TRBV19
CDR3aa: CASSIAGRVTGELFF
CDR3nt: TGTGCCAGTAGTATAGCGGGGCGGGTCACCGGGGAGCTGTTTTTT

j_gene: TRBJ2-5
abundance: .
d_gene: TRBD1
v_gene: TRBV9
CDR3aa: CASSVEGQGQETQYF
CDR3nt: TGTGCCAGCAGCGTAGAGGGACAGGGTCAAGAGACCCAGTACTTC

j_gene: TRBJ2-5
abundance: .
d_gene: .
v_gene: TRBV6-5
CDR3aa: CASSYSGKRQETQYF
CDR3nt: TGTGCCAGCAGTTACTCGGGGAAGAGGCAAGAGACCCAGTACTTC

j_gene: TRBJ1-4
abundance: .
d_gene: TRBD1
v_gene: TRBV5-8
CDR3aa: CASSSGQGVEKLFF
CDR3nt: TGTGCCAGCAGTAGTGGACAGGGGGTTGAAAAACTGTTTTTT

j_gene: TRBJ1-4
abundance: .
d_gene: TRBD1
v_gene: TRBV14
CDR3aa: CASSQLRGQLNEKLFF
CDR3nt: TGTGCCAGCAGCCAACTGAGGGGACAGCTTAATGAAAAACTGTTTTTT

j_gene: TRBJ1-4
abundance: .
d_gene: .
v_gene: TRBV5-4
CDR3aa: CASSLGKGWEKLFF
CDR3nt: TGTGCCAGCAGCTTGGGAAAGGGTTGGGAAAAACTGTTTTTT

j_gene: TRBJ2-1
abundance: .
d_gene: TRBD1
v_gene: TRBV19
CDR3aa: CASRPGQGGYNEQFF
CDR3nt: TGTGCCAGTAGGCCGGGACAGGGGGGATACAATGAGCAGTTCTTC

j_gene: TRBJ2-7
abundance: few
d_gene: TRBD1
v_gene: TRBV2
CDR3aa: CARGQGTYEQYF
CDR3nt: TGTGCCAGGGGACAGGGGACCTACGAGCAGTACTTC

j_gene: TRBJ2-6
abundance: .
d_gene: .
v_gene: TRBV30
CDR3aa: CASEVSGANVLTF
CDR3nt: TGTGCTTCGGAGGTCTCTGGGGCCAACGTCCTGACTTTC

j_gene: TRBJ1-3
abundance: .
d_gene: .
v_gene: TRBV5-1
CDR3aa: CASSSWTAGDGNTIYF
CDR3nt: TGCGCCAGCAGCTCCTGGACAGCCGGCGATGGAAACACCATATATTTT

j_gene: TRBJ2-1
abundance: .
d_gene: .
v_gene: TRBV6-1
CDR3aa: CASRDGGYNEQFF
CDR3nt: TGTGCCAGCAGGGACGGGGGATACAATGAGCAGTTCTTC

j_gene: TRBJ1-2
abundance: .
d_gene: .
v_gene: TRBV27
CDR3aa: CASSPGQTNYGYTF
CDR3nt: TGTGCCAGCAGCCCTGGACAAACTAACTATGGCTACACCTTC

j_gene: TRBJ2-5
abundance: .
d_gene: TRBD2
v_gene: TRBV11-2
CDR3aa: CASTRTSGSLETQYF
CDR3nt: TGTGCCAGCACCCGAACTAGCGGGAGTTTAGAGACCCAGTACTTC

j_gene: TRBJ2-7
abundance: .
d_gene: .
v_gene: TRBV10-3
CDR3aa: CAIRRAQADYEQYF
CDR3nt: TGTGCCATCAGAAGGGCCCAGGCAGACTACGAGCAGTACTTC

j_gene: TRBJ2-2
abundance: .
d_gene: .
v_gene: TRBV5-1
CDR3aa: CASSLEGGNTGELFF
CDR3nt: TGCGCCAGCAGCTTGGAAGGAGGGAACACCGGGGAGCTGTTTTTT

j_gene: TRBJ2-3
abundance: .
d_gene: TRBD1
v_gene: TRBV7-2
CDR3aa: CASSPPGTGKGDTQYF
CDR3nt: TGTGCCAGCAGCCCCCCCGGGACAGGGAAGGGTGATACGCAGTATTTT

j_gene: TRBJ2-1
abundance: .
d_gene: TRBD2
v_gene: TRBV30
CDR3aa: CAWSGDYRRNNEQFF
CDR3nt: TGTGCCTGGAGTGGGGACTACCGACGAAACAATGAGCAGTTCTTC

j_gene: TRBJ2-5
abundance: .
d_gene: .
v_gene: TRBV6-5
CDR3aa: CASSYGDGTQYF
CDR3nt: TGTGCCAGCAGTTACGGAGACGGGACCCAGTACTTC

j_gene: TRBJ2-4
abundance: .
d_gene: TRBD2
v_gene: TRBV6-6
CDR3aa: CASSYARDGGRNMGYF
CDR3nt: TGTGCCAGCAGTTACGCGAGAGATGGCGGGAGAAATATGGGGTACTTC

j_gene: TRBJ2-7
abundance: .
d_gene: TRBD1
v_gene: TRBV6-1
CDR3aa: CASRDRGRQQYF
CDR3nt: TGTGCCAGCAGGGACAGGGGGCGGCAGCAGTACTTC

j_gene: TRBJ1-2
abundance: .
d_gene: .
v_gene: TRBV5-4
CDR3aa: CASSPAEWGVSYGYTF
CDR3nt: TGTGCCAGCAGCCCCGCCGAATGGGGGGTGTCCTATGGCTACACCTTC

j_gene: TRBJ2-7
abundance: .
d_gene: TRBD1
v_gene: TRBV29-1
CDR3aa: CSVRTGVVNYEQYF
CDR3nt: TGCAGCGTGAGGACAGGGGTAGTAAACTACGAGCAGTACTTC

j_gene: TRBJ1-2
abundance: few
d_gene: .
v_gene: TRBV7-2
CDR3aa: CASSKGLQGENGYTF
CDR3nt: TGTGCCAGCAGCAAGGGGCTACAGGGAGAGAATGGCTACACCTTC

j_gene: TRBJ2-7
abundance: .
d_gene: TRBD2
v_gene: TRBV7-8
CDR3aa: CASSVAREIHEQYF
CDR3nt: TGTGCCAGCAGCGTAGCGCGGGAGATCCACGAGCAGTACTTC

j_gene: TRBJ1-1
abundance: .
d_gene: .
v_gene: TRBV7-3
CDR3aa: CASSLGQNTEAFF
CDR3nt: TGTGCCAGCAGCCTCGGACAGAACACTGAAGCTTTCTTT

j_gene: TRBJ2-7
abundance: .
d_gene: TRBD1
v_gene: TRBV29-1
CDR3aa: CSVEVGQGYEQYF
CDR3nt: TGCAGCGTTGAAGTAGGACAGGGCTACGAGCAGTACTTC

j_gene: TRBJ1-2
abundance: .
d_gene: .
v_gene: TRBV11-2
CDR3aa: CASSLVHLDGYTF
CDR3nt: TGTGCCAGCAGCTTAGTCCATTTGGATGGCTACACCTTC

j_gene: TRBJ2-7
abundance: .
d_gene: .
v_gene: TRBV19
CDR3aa: CASSIFDSEEYEQYF
CDR3nt: TGTGCCAGTAGTATCTTCGACAGTGAGGAATACGAGCAGTACTTC

j_gene: TRBJ2-7
abundance: .
d_gene: TRBD1
v_gene: TRBV7-7
CDR3aa: CASSLAGTGTYEQYF
CDR3nt: TGTGCTAGCAGCTTAGCCGGGACAGGGACCTACGAGCAGTACTTC